Each of the 9 T cell receptor beta chains below was sequenced from the same sample in a study of T-cell memory formation after mild COVID-19. TCRdb reprocessed the 5' RACE reads with MiXCR, giving one entry per CDR3 protein. The table includes about 620,000 distinct CDR3 sequences, more than 15% detected once. Sequencing was performed on PBMCs or a T cell subset sorted from them (not recorded which). The source of these receptors is an adult woman who had mild COVID-19 (a few samples of this study predate the infection). Cell type and time point are not known.

This clonotype showed up just a few times. V and J are TRBV7-9 and TRBJ2-1, with D maybe TRBD2 (5 bases). V dropped 5 bases and J dropped 6 bases, with 20 bases sitting between them. Germline lookup yields CDR1 SEHNR and CDR2 FQNEAQ (reference sequence). The CDR3 is made up of 16 amino acids. CDR3 sequence: CASSPRGLADSNEQFF. In DNA, the CDR3 is TGTGCCAGCAGCCCCCGCGGACTGGCCGATTCCAATGAGCAGTTCTTC. The full variable domain, rest sourced from reference TRBV7-9 and TRBJ2-1, is DTGVSQNPRHKITKRGQNVTFRCDPISEHNRLYWYRQTLGQGPEFLTYFQNEAQLEKSRLLSDRFSAERPKGSFSTLEIQRTEQGDSAMYLCASSPRGLADSNEQFFGPGTRLTVL.

In this sample, this clonotype turned up a few times. The chain uses TRBV7-9 and TRBJ2-3, with 7 bases fitting TRBD1. This CDR3 is 12 amino acids long. Germline V gene data show CDR1 as SEHNR and CDR2 as FQNEAQ (reference sequence). The CDR3 nucleotides read TGTGCGGGGACAGACAGCACAGATACGCAGTATTTT. Its translation is CAGTDSTDTQYF.

DNA of the CDR3: TGTGCCAGCAGCCCAGGGACTAGCGGGTCCAAGGGCTACGAGCAGTACTTC. Its translation is CASSPGTSGSKGYEQYF. The chain is built from TRBV7-2 and TRBJ2-7, with TRBD2 matching over 12 bases. Trimming took 5 bases from V and 3 from J; bases not matched to a gene: 11. Germline V gives CDR1 SGHTA, CDR2 FQGNSA. This CDR3 is 17 amino acids long.

This clonotype was seen a few times. V and J are TRBV15 and TRBJ2-1; tentatively, D is TRBD2 (6 bases). The CDR3 totals 17 residues. The germline gives CDR1 LNHNV, CDR2 YYDKDF (reference sequence). Deletions cut 0 bases from V and 6 bases from J, with 18 bases between. In nucleotides, the CDR3 is TGTGCCACCAGCAGAGATCGAGGTAGACGGGAGAGCAATGAGCAGTTCTTC. Its translation: CATSRDRGRRESNEQFF.

This clonotype was seen a few times. The gene calls are TRBV12-3 or TRBV12-4 and TRBJ2-2; 13 nucleotides match TRBD2. Trimming took 4 bases from V and 7 from J; bases not matched to a gene: 9. CDR3 length: 17 residues. The CDR3 DNA follows: TGTGCCAGCAGTTCTCGACTAGCGGGGGGTCGCTTCGGGGAGCTGTTTTTT. Amino acids: CASSSRLAGGRFGELFF.

This clonotype was counted once. The J gene is TRBJ1-2, the V gene TRBV6-5; tentatively, D is TRBD1 (6 bases). Looked up from germline, CDR1 is MNHEY and CDR2 is SVGAGI. V was pared by 2 bases and J by 2 bases, with 15 bases between. The CDR3 sequence is 16 residues long. This chain's CDR3 is CASSYGGAGMNYGYTF. As DNA, the CDR3 is TGTGCCAGCAGTTACGGGGGGGCAGGGATGAACTATGGCTACACCTTC.

This rearrangement joins TRBV3-1 to TRBJ1-1, with 7 bases fitting TRBD1. The germline V gene has CDR1 LGHDT and CDR2 YNNKEL (reference sequence). The CDR3 is 14 amino acids. V was pared by 4 bases and J by 6 bases, with 8 bases of the junction left unmatched. This chain's CDR3 is CASSLGQLNAEAFF. The CDR3 DNA follows: TGTGCCAGCAGCCTGGGACAGTTAAACGCTGAAGCTTTCTTT. The full variable domain, its missing parts supplied by reference TRBV3-1 and TRBJ1-1, is DTAVSQTPKYLVTQMGNDKSIKCEQNLGHDTMYWYKQDSKKFLKIMFSYNNKELIINETVPNRFSPKSPDKAHLNLHINSLELGDSAVYFCASSLGQLNAEAFFGQGTRLTVV.

The chain carries TRBV5-1 and TRBJ1-1, with unresolved D. Per germline, CDR1 SGHRS and CDR2 YFSETQ. The CDR3 extends over 15 amino acids. The V and J ends lost 5 bases and 6 bases respectively, with 20 bases between them. The CDR3 region has the DNA TGCGCCAGCAGTGTCGAGGGCGCGTCGGGATCTGAAGCTTTCTTT. This codes for CASSVEGASGSEAFF.

This clonotype was seen ten or more times. V and J are TRBV19 and TRBJ2-5, with D tentatively TRBD1 (6 bases). CDR1 LNHDA and CDR2 SQIVND come from the germline V gene (reference sequence). The V end lost 5 bases, the J end lost 2 bases, and 18 bases lay between the germline ends. The CDR3 loop spans 16 amino acids. CDR3 residues: CASSSEVRTAQETQYF. DNA of the CDR3: TGTGCCAGTAGTTCGGAAGTAAGGACAGCTCAAGAGACCCAGTACTTC.